A selection of T cell receptor beta chains follows, all from one sample in a study of CD8+CD57+ T cells in acquired aplastic anemia. TCRdb recomputed calls from the reads with MiXCR, one row per CDR3 protein. The sample has nearly 60,000 distinct CDR3 sequences; just over 55% are singletons. Sample: sorted CD4+, CD8+, or CD8+CD57+ T cells (not recorded which) from PBMCs. The receptors come from a human donor with aplastic anemia. The CDR3 runs from the conserved cysteine through the conserved F or W. Each record gives: J gene, D gene, CDR3 length, clone size, V gene, CDR3 DNA, CDR3 protein. The D gene is left open where the match is weak. Clone size is shown for a subset of rows, as once, few, many or a class of expanded clone.

TRBJ2-7 . 13 . TRBV7-2 TGTGCCAGCAGCTCGAACCCCCTCTACGAGCAGTACTTC CASSSNPLYEQYF
TRBJ2-1 . 14 . TRBV11-2 TGTGCCAGCAGCTTTGATCGGGACTACAATGAGCAGTTCTTC CASSFDRDYNEQFF
TRBJ2-3 TRBD2 14 many TRBV9 TGTGCCAGCAGTGGTAGCGGGGGCACAGATACGCAGTATTTT CASSGSGGTDTQYF
TRBJ2-3 . 14 many TRBV2 TGTGCCAGCAGTGAGGGGTCCCGCACAGATACGCAGTATTTT CASSEGSRTDTQYF
TRBJ2-7 TRBD2 14 . TRBV20-1 TGCAGTGCTAGACACCCGGGACTAGCGAGCGAGCAGTACTTC CSARHPGLASEQYF
TRBJ1-1 . 12 . TRBV10-1 TGCGCCAGCAGTGACAACAGGGTACCGGCTTTCTTT CASSDNRVPAFF
TRBJ1-6 . 14 . TRBV25-1 TGTGCCAGCGGCCACGATGTAGACGCTTCACCCCTCCACTTT CASGHDVDASPLHF
TRBJ2-7 TRBD2 15 many TRBV4-3 TGCGCCAGCAGCCTTGAGCGGGGGCCCTCCTACGAGCAGTACTTC CASSLERGPSYEQYF
TRBJ2-3 . 14 few TRBV9 TGTGCCAGCAGCGGGGGGCCTGAAACAGGTACGCAGTATTTT CASSGGPETGTQYF
TRBJ1-4 . 15 many TRBV6-4 TGTGCCAGCAGTCAGACGACAGGACCTAATGAAAAACTGTTTTTT CASSQTTGPNEKLFF
TRBJ2-5 . 13 . TRBV7-2 TGTGCCAGCAGCCGTGACAGCGAAGAGACCCAGTACTTC CASSRDSEETQYF
TRBJ1-5 . 13 . TRBV15 TGTGCCACCAGCAGCAAACTGGGTCAGCCCCAGCATTTT CATSSKLGQPQHF
TRBJ1-3 . 16 many TRBV6-1 TGTGCCAGCAGTGAAGCGGGCCAGAGCCTACGAAACACCATATATTTT CASSEAGQSLRNTIYF
TRBJ2-1 . 12 many TRBV7-9 TGTGCCAGCAGCCTGGGGGCGACTGAGCAGTTCTTC CASSLGATEQFF
TRBJ2-7 . 12 few TRBV2 TGTGCCAGCACGGCTATAAGCTACGAGCAGTACTTC CASTAISYEQYF
TRBJ2-5 . 15 . TRBV7-6 TGTGCCAGCAGCTTAGCCCCGGGGACTCCCGTGGCCCAGTACTTC CASSLAPGTPVAQYF
TRBJ1-2 . 19 . TRBV4-1 TGCGCCAGCAGCCAAGATGGGGGGGCGGGGGCAGGGCTAAGCTATGGCTACACCTTC CASSQDGGAGAGLSYGYTF
TRBJ2-5 . 13 few TRBV7-7 TGTGCCAGCAGCTTAAGCCAGGGAGAGACCCAGTACTTC CASSLSQGETQYF
TRBJ1-1 . 13 many TRBV6-6 TGTGCCAGCAGTCCCCGGGTATACACTGAAGCTTTCTTT CASSPRVYTEAFF
TRBJ1-1 . 15 . TRBV10-3 TGTGCCATCAGTGAGGGGCTTGGTGGACGCACTGAAGCTTTCTTT CAISEGLGGRTEAFF
TRBJ1-2 . 14 . TRBV20-1 TGCAGTGCTAGAGGAGACACCTCTCGGGGAGGCTACACCTTC CSARGDTSRGGYTF
TRBJ2-1 . 17 . TRBV3-1 TGTGCCAGCAGCCAAGATCTAGGGCGGGGGCCTGCAGCTGGGCAGTTCTTC CASSQDLGRGPAAGQFF
TRBJ1-1 . 12 . TRBV27 TGTGCCAGCAGTTTCCCAGGAACTGAAACTTTCTTT CASSFPGTETFF
TRBJ1-3 . 17 many TRBV5-4 TGTGCCAGCAGCTTGGGAACTGGACCCGACTCTGGAAACACCATATATTTT CASSLGTGPDSGNTIYF
TRBJ2-7 . 13 . TRBV25-1 TGTGCCAGCAGTTTCGGAGTCCCCAACGAGCAGTACTTC CASSFGVPNEQYF
TRBJ2-1 TRBD2 16 few TRBV2 TGTGCCAGCAGTGTACGACTAGCGGGGGCCTCCAATGAGCAGTTCTTC CASSVRLAGASNEQFF
TRBJ2-1 TRBD2 17 . TRBV15 TGTGCCACCAGCTCAGCTACCGGGACTAGCCGCGACAATGAGCAGTCCTTC CATSSATGTSRDNEQSF
TRBJ1-4 TRBD1 12 few TRBV20-1 TGCTGTCCGGGACAGGGAGGAGAAAAACTGTTTTTT CCPGQGGEKLFF
TRBJ2-5 TRBD2 15 many TRBV6-5 TGTGCCAGCAGTTACTCGGCGGGGGGCCAAGAGACCCAGTACTTC CASSYSAGGQETQYF
TRBJ2-7 . 13 few TRBV20-1 TGCAGTGCCAGCCTCGACAGATCGGGCGAGCAGTACTTC CSASLDRSGEQYF
TRBJ2-5 TRBD1 15 . TRBV7-9 TGTGCCAGCAGTCGTCAGGACAGGGTAGGAGAGACCCAGTACTTC CASSRQDRVGETQYF
TRBJ2-3 . 12 . TRBV20-1 TGCAGTGATCGAGACAACACAGATACGCAGTATTTT CSDRDNTDTQYF
TRBJ2-3 . 14 . TRBV7-2 TGTGCCAGCAGCTTAGGTGGACTTACAGATACGCAGTATTTT CASSLGGLTDTQYF
TRBJ1-3 . 15 . TRBV2 TGTGCCAGCAGTACAGGCTTTGGCTCTGGAAACACCATATATTTT CASSTGFGSGNTIYF
TRBJ1-2 TRBD1 16 medium-sized TRBV10-2 TGCGCCAGCAGGGACAACAACAGGGGAACAGACTATGGCTACACCTTC CASRDNNRGTDYGYTF
TRBJ1-5 . 16 . TRBV19 TGTGCCAGTAGTCCGGCTGACATTGTCTCACGGCAGCCCCAGCATTTT CASSPADIVSRQPQHF
TRBJ1-1 TRBD1 13 many TRBV5-4 TGTGCCAGCAGCCCGGGGACAGGGCGTGAAGCTTTCTTT CASSPGTGREAFF
TRBJ1-1 . 12 . TRBV12-3/TRBV12-4 TGTGCAATAAGGGAATCAAACACTGAAGCTTTCTTT CAIRESNTEAFF
TRBJ2-7 . 15 . TRBV4-1 TGCGCCAGCAGCCAAGATTGGGGTAGCTCCTACGAGCAGTACTTC CASSQDWGSSYEQYF
TRBJ2-5 . 16 many TRBV11-2 TGTGCCAGCAGCTTAGATCTTGGGGCTAGCATGGAGACCCAGTACTTC CASSLDLGASMETQYF